Here is one T cell receptor (beta chain) with its context. Its antigen remains unidentified. Assay: immunoSEQ multiplex PCR; the TCRdb copy retains only in-frame clones and omits some. The sample has approximately 80,000 clones, 70% to 90% seen once; the top ten hold 9% to 14%. The germline CDR1 and CDR2 sequences are SGHVS and FQNEAQ. The CDR3 is 14 amino acids. V trimming: 1 base; J trimming: 6 bases; junction bases outside the gene matches: 5. This sample is drawn from a study of T cell responses to AZD1222 COVID-19 vaccine. The study's findings and limits: Close to half of spike-specific TCRs reportedly recognize unmutated variant regions. After the peak T cell response, and only then, were repertoires sampled. Spike-specific TCRs gained breadth and depth after people received two AZD1222 doses.

This rearrangement joins TRBV7-8 to TRBJ1-2; the match to TRBD1 covers 7 bases. This sequence originates from an adult who received the AZD1222 COVID-19 vaccine. The starting material was peripheral blood, obtained 28 days after the second AZD1222 dose. CDR3 sequence reads: CASSLVQGMDGYTF. CDR3 DNA: TGTGCCAGCAGCTTAGTACAGGGGATGGATGGCTACACCTTC.